These 2 T cell receptor beta chains originate from one sample sequenced in a study of blood T cells in healthy people across ages. Then a second PCR, running about 7 to 11 cycles, was carried out with a sample-barcoded 5' primer and a J-beta primer mix. TCRdb reanalysed the 5' RACE reads using MiXCR and keeps one entry per CDR3 protein. Found here are hundreds of thousands of distinct CDR3 sequences, 40% to 50% of them singletons; the top ten hold about 32%. Sequences were obtained from blood. Receptors originate from an older man in good health.

Note on this clonotype: The junction departs from germline at one end; a sequencing error may be responsible. The chain employs TRBV7-9 and TRBJ2-7; TRBD1 is a possible D gene (6 bases). CDR1 SEHNR and CDR2 FQNEAQ come from the germline V gene (reference sequence). The CDR3 totals 14 residues. CDR3 sequence (DNA): TGTGTCAGCAGCTTAGGGACAACACAAGAGACTCAGTACTTC. Its translation: CVSSLGTTQETQYF.

This clonotype was seen a single time. The chain uses TRBV6-2 or TRBV6-3 and TRBJ1-5; D gene ambiguous. CDR1 is MNHEY, CDR2 SVGEGT, per germline. Deletions cut 5 bases from V and 0 bases from J, with 11 bases between. CDR3 size: 15 residues. CDR3 protein: CASSERKHSNQPQHF. CDR3 coding DNA: TGTGCCAGCAGTGAGCGAAAGCATAGCAATCAGCCCCAGCATTTT.